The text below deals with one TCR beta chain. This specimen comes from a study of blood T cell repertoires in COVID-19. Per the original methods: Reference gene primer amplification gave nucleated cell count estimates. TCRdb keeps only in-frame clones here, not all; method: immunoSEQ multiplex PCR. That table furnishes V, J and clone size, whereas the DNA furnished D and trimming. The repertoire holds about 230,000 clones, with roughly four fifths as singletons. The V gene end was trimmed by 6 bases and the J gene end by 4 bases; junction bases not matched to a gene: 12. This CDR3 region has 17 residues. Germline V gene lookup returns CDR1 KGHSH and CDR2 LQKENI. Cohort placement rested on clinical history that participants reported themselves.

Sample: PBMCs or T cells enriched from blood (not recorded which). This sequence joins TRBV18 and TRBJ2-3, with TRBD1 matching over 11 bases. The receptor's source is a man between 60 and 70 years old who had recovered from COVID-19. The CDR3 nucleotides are TGTGCCAGCTCGCCCGGACAGGGGGCGGGTTCGTCAGATACGCAGTATTTT. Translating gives CASSPGQGAGSSDTQYF.